The 9 T cell receptor beta chains in this list originate from one sample, sequenced in a study of cytomegalovirus exposure and HLA in healthy donors. This table comes from immunoSEQ multiplex PCR, and its TCRdb copy is limited to in-frame clones, with some not included. This table has 120,000 or so clones, about 91% appearing once. Sequenced sample: PBMCs. Receptors were obtained from a man younger than 35 in good health and CMV-seronegative.

This chain links TRBV19 with TRBJ2-7; 11 bases align to TRBD2. CDR3 length: 15 residues. J lost 2 bases, V lost 4 bases, and 4 bases had no gene match. Germline CDR1 and CDR2: LNHDA and SQIVND (reference sequence). The CDR3, as DNA: TGTGCCAGTAGTACCGGGACTAGCGGTACCTACGAGCAGTACTTC. Translated: CASSTGTSGTYEQYF.

The genes are TRBV28 and TRBJ1-3; weak D call: TRBD1 (6 bases). The CDR3 totals 15 residues. Trimming left V 11 bases short and J 0 bases short, with 17 bases between. Per the germline V gene, CDR1 is MDHEN and CDR2 is SYDVKM. CDR3 in DNA: TGTGCCTCCGAGGGGGGGCCCCGCTCTGGAAACACCATATATTTT. Its protein is CASEGGPRSGNTIYF.

V is TRBV5-1 and J is TRBJ1-1, with 9 nucleotides matching TRBD1. With 4 bases clipped from V and 5 bases from J, the junction kept 9 bases outside the gene matches. CDR3 length: 15 residues. The germline gives CDR1 SGHRS, CDR2 YFSETQ. Here the CDR3 reads CASSGGQGLGTEAFF. For the CDR3, the DNA is TGCGCCAGCAGCGGAGGACAGGGGCTAGGGACTGAAGCTTTCTTT.

This sequence joins TRBV4-1 and TRBJ2-7, with D perhaps matching TRBD1 (7 bases). V gave up 3 bases and J gave up 3 bases, with 15 bases separating them. This CDR3 region has 15 residues. CDR1 is MGHRA and CDR2 is YSYEKL in the germline V gene. In DNA form, the CDR3 reads TGCGCCAGCAGCCAGGAACACAGGGGACTCTACGAGCAGTACTTC. It yields the protein CASSQEHRGLYEQYF.

V and J are TRBV4-1 and TRBJ2-7; 9 bases match TRBD2. This CDR3 spans 17 amino acids. Per the germline V gene, CDR1 is MGHRA and CDR2 is YSYEKL. Trimming removed 3 bases from V and 3 bases from J; junction bases left unmatched: 12. For the CDR3, the DNA is TGCGCCAGCAGCCATGGATTCGGAGCGGGAGGCAGCTACGAGCAGTACTTC. It specifies CASSHGFGAGGSYEQYF.

The chain recombines TRBV7-6 with TRBJ2-5, with D perhaps TRBD2 (5 bases). CDR3 length equals 14 residues. The V end was cut by 1 base, the J end by 5 bases, with 11 bases between. Germline assignment: CDR1 SGHVS and CDR2 FNYEAQ. This CDR3 reads CASSLGTFEETQYF. CDR3 DNA: TGTGCCAGCAGCTTAGGGACTTTTGAGGAGACCCAGTACTTC. The full variable domain, in which reference TRBV7-6 and TRBJ2-5 provide the parts outside the CDR3, is GAGVSQSPRYKVTKRGQDVALRCDPISGHVSLYWYRQALGQGPEFLTYFNYEAQQDKSGLPNDRFSAERPEGSISTLTIQRTEQRDSAMYRCASSLGTFEETQYFGPGTRLLVL.

This clone was seen a handful of times. The chain combines TRBV7-2 with TRBJ1-1; a possible D gene is TRBD1 (6 bases). The CDR3 has 16 residues. V lost 4 bases and J 2 bases, leaving 17 bases between the germline ends. The germline V gene has CDR1 SGHTA and CDR2 FQGNSA. The CDR3 here is CASSSRTRGGNTEAFF. In DNA, the CDR3 is TGTGCCAGCAGCTCGAGGACACGAGGGGGAAACACTGAAGCTTTCTTT.

V usage is TRBV28 and J usage is TRBJ2-1; 9 positions agree with TRBD1. The CDR3 has 17 residues. V was clipped by 5 bases and J by 2 bases; unmatched bases: 10. The germline V gene has CDR1 MDHEN and CDR2 SYDVKM. The CDR3 DNA reads as TGTGCCAGCAGTCCGTTACCGGGACAGGGACCCTACAATGAGCAGTTCTTC. It is translated as CASSPLPGQGPYNEQFF.

This chain connects TRBV6-5 to TRBJ2-7, with 10 bases matching TRBD1. Trimming cost V 3 bases and J 4 bases; bases outside gene matches: 3. Germline V gene lookup returns CDR1 MNHEY and CDR2 SVGAGI. The CDR3 is 14 amino acids. The DNA for the CDR3 is TGTGCCAGCAGTTATGGACAGGGGGAATACGAGCAGTACTTC. It encodes CASSYGQGEYEQYF.